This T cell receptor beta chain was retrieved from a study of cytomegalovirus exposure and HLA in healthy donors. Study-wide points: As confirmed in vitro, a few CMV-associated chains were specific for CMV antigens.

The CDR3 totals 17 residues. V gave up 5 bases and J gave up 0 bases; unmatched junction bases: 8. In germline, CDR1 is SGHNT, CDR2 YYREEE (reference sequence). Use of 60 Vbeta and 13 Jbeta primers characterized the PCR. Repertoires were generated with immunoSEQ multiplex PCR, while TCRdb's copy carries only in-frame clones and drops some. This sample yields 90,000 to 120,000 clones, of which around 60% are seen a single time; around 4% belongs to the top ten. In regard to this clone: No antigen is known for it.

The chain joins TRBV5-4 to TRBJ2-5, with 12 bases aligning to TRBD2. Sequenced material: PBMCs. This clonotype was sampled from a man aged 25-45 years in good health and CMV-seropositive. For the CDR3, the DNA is TGTGCCAGCAGGGAAGGACTAGCGGGGCCCTACCAAGAGACCCAGTACTTC. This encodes CASREGLAGPYQETQYF.